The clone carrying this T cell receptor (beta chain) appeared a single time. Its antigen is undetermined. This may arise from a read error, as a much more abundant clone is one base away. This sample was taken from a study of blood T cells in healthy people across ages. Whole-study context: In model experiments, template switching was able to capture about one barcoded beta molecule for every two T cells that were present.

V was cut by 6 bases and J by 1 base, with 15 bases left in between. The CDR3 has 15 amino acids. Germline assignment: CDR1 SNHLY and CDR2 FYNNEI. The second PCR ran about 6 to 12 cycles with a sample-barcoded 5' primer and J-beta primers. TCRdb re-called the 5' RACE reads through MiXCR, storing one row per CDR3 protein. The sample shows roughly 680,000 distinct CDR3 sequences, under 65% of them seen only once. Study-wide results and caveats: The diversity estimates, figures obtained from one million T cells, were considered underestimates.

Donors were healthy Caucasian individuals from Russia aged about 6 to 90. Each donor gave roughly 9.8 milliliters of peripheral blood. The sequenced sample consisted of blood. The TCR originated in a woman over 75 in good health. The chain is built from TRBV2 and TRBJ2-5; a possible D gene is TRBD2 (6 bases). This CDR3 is CASRGVSGTQETQYF. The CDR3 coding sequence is TGTGCCAGCAGGGGGGTTAGCGGAACCCAAGAGACCCAGTACTTC.